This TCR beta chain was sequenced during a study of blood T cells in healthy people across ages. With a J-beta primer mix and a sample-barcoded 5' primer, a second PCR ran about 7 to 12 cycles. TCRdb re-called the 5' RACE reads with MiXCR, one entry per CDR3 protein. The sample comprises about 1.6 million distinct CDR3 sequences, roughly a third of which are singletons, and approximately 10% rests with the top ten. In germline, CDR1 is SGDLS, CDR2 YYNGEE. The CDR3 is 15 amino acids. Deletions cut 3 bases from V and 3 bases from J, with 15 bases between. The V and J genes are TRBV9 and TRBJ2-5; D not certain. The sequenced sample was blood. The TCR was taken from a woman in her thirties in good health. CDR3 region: CASSGNRTVKETQYF. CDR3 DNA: TGTGCCAGCAGCGGCAATAGGACGGTAAAAGAGACCCAGTACTTC.